This paragraph covers one TCR beta chain sequence. The target antigen is unknown. Each cDNA held unique molecular identifiers, and template switching gave it a universal primer site. TCRdb called the 5' RACE reads again in MiXCR, with one record for every CDR3 protein. The data hold around 1.7 million distinct CDR3 sequences, with about 32% observed a single time. V was clipped by 0 bases and J by 0 bases; unmatched bases: 8. This CDR3 region has 18 residues. In germline, CDR1 is DFQATT, CDR2 SNEGSKA (reference sequence). The sample comes from a study of identical twins. Study results and caveats: Memory repertoires lacked the insertion deficit that abundant cord blood beta clonotypes showed.

This clonotype originated in a newborn girl in good health. The chain joins TRBV20-1 to TRBJ2-4; TRBD2 aligns across 10 bases. The sequencing input was cord blood. CDR3 sequence reads: CSARDSSGSASAKNIQYF. CDR3 nucleotide sequence: TGCAGTGCTAGAGATTCTAGCGGGAGCGCCTCAGCCAAAAACATTCAGTACTTC.